The 27 T cell receptor beta chains below come from one sample, sequenced in a study of a mutant IDH1 vaccine in newly diagnosed glioma. Produced via immunoSEQ multiplex PCR; TCRdb's table is partial and in-frame only. The sample comprises 32,000 or so clones, roughly 80% of which are singletons, and 20% to 25% rests with the top ten. Antigen specificity for these receptors is unknown. The time point here: week 5, during vaccination. Vaccine doses each comprised 300 ug of mutant IDH1 20-mer peptide, with topical imiquimod. This specimen was PBMCs, taken from a glioma patient whose treatment included an IDH1 peptide vaccine. The receptors come from a man aged 30 to 45 with glioma.

Only a few counts were recorded for this clone. The chain employs TRBV14 and TRBJ1-1, with D hard to call. Germline V lookup: CDR1 SGHDN, CDR2 FVKESK. V was pared by 1 base and J by 2 bases, with 11 bases between. This CDR3 spans 15 amino acids. The CDR3 loop is CASSQASRPNTEAFF. For the CDR3, the DNA is TGTGCCAGCAGCCAAGCCAGCAGGCCAAACACTGAAGCTTTCTTT.

The CDR3 nucleotides read TGTGCCAGCGGGGAATCACCAGGGATTAGTGGCTACACCTTC. Amino acids: CASGESPGISGYTF. The J gene is TRBJ1-2, the V gene TRBV27, with D perhaps TRBD1 (5 bases). The germline gives CDR1 MNHEY, CDR2 SMNVEV (reference sequence). V lost 8 bases and J lost 7, with 20 bases in between. CDR3 length: 14 amino acids.

Relative to its sample, this clone is medium-sized. The V gene is TRBV7-9, the J gene TRBJ2-2, with D hard to call. V was clipped by 6 bases and J by 7 bases, with 12 bases between them. The germline CDR1 and CDR2 sequences are SEHNR and FQNEAQ (reference sequence). The CDR3 runs to 13 residues. In DNA, the CDR3 is TGTGCCAGCAGTATTCAGGCCGGCGGGGAGCTGTTTTTT. Translating gives CASSIQAGGELFF.

The chain joins TRBV15 to TRBJ1-3; D ambiguous. The ends were cut back, 0 bases at V and 1 base at J, with 22 bases in the middle. This CDR3 spans 20 amino acids. Looked up from germline, CDR1 is LNHNV and CDR2 is YYDKDF (reference sequence). The CDR3 here is CATSRDRQATHPISGNTIYF. In DNA, the CDR3 is TGTGCCACCAGCAGAGATAGGCAGGCGACCCACCCAATATCTGGAAACACCATATATTTT.

The chain joins TRBV5-8 to TRBJ2-7; no reliable D call. In germline, CDR1 is SGHTS, CDR2 YDEGEE. V lost 4 bases and J 3 bases, leaving 5 bases between the germline ends. This CDR3 has 11 amino acids. The CDR3 reads CASSQGYEQYF. CDR3 bases: TGTGCCAGCAGCCAAGGCTACGAGCAGTACTTC. The complete variable domain, with remaining parts taken from reference TRBV5-8 and TRBJ2-7, reads EAGVTQSPTHLIKTRGQQATLRCSPISGHTSVYWYQQALGLGLQFLLWYDEGEERNRGNFPPRFSGRQFPNYSSELNVNALELEDSALYLCASSQGYEQYFGPGTRLTVT.

The rearrangement links TRBV5-6 to TRBJ2-7; D may match TRBD1 or TRBD2 (5 bases each). Germline CDR1 is SGHDT and CDR2 is YYEEEE. V shed 4 bases and J shed 4 bases, with 24 bases lying between them. The CDR3 runs to 17 residues. This CDR3 reads CASSAGLQEGSPYEQYF. DNA of the CDR3: TGTGCCAGCAGCGCGGGCTTACAGGAAGGGTCCCCTTACGAGCAGTACTTC.

CDR3 DNA sequence: TGCGCCAGCAGCCAAGATAAGGACCTCTCCTACAATGAGCAGTTCTTC. Translated, it gives CASSQDKDLSYNEQFF. The chain couples TRBV4-3 to TRBJ2-1; D call uncertain. The CDR3 sequence is 16 residues long. V lost 0 bases, J lost 0 bases, and 9 bases lay in between. CDR1 and CDR2 (germline): LGHNA, YSLEER.

This chain joins TRBV5-4 and TRBJ1-4; 7 nucleotides agree with TRBD1. V lost 4 bases and J lost 7; bases outside the gene matches: 7. From germline, CDR1 is SGHNT and CDR2 YYREEE (reference sequence). The CDR3 loop spans 14 amino acids. The CDR3 nucleotides are TGTGCCAGCAGCCCAGACAGGGACCCTGAAAAACTGTTTTTT. It encodes CASSPDRDPEKLFF.

The CDR3: CAISESDRINEKLFF. For the CDR3, the DNA is TGTGCCATCAGTGAGTCGGACAGAATTAATGAAAAACTGTTTTTT. V and J are TRBV10-3 and TRBJ1-4; possibly TRBD1 for D (6 bases). CDR1 is ENHRY and CDR2 is SYGVKD in the germline V gene. Trimming stripped 0 bases from V and 4 bases from J, with 9 bases between. The CDR3 sequence is 15 residues long.

The table lists this clone with a few counts. This sequence joins TRBV4-3 and TRBJ2-7; 8 bases fit TRBD1. The germline gives CDR1 LGHNA, CDR2 YSLEER. Trimming at V came to 1 base and at J to 4 bases, leaving 6 bases not matched to a gene. The CDR3 totals 15 residues. CDR3 DNA sequence: TGCGCCAGCAGCCAAGCTCGGGACAGGAGTTACGAGCAGTACTTC. Its translation is CASSQARDRSYEQYF.

CDR3 region: CASSLGGSIAWRYTQYF. In DNA, the CDR3 is TGCGCCAGCAGCTTGGGCGGCTCGATCGCTTGGAGGTATACGCAGTATTTT. The chain uses TRBV5-1 and TRBJ2-3; maybe TRBD2 (5 bases). The V end was cut by 0 bases, the J end by 7 bases, with 21 bases between. The germline V gene has CDR1 SGHRS and CDR2 YFSETQ. The CDR3 loop spans 17 amino acids.

CDR3 sequence (DNA): TGCGCCAGCAGCCTGGCGGGGGGGCATTTATACTACTTC. Its protein product is CASSLAGGHLYYF. This chain uses TRBV5-1 with TRBJ2-5, with TRBD2 matching over 9 bases. CDR1 and CDR2 (germline): SGHRS, YFSETQ. The CDR3 is made up of 13 amino acids. V trimming: 4 bases; J trimming: 14 bases; junction bases outside the gene matches: 12.

In its sample, this clone was seen once. The chain employs TRBV6-1 and TRBJ1-2, with 7 bases fitting TRBD1. Germline V CDR1 and CDR2: MNHNS, SASEGT. The CDR3 is made up of 15 amino acids. The junction had 10 bases not matched to a gene; V was cut back by 2 bases and J by 7 bases. The CDR3 DNA reads TGTGCCAGCAGTGAACGCGCAGGGGGGGGAGGTGGCTACACCTTC. It is translated as CASSERAGGGGGYTF.

The chain has TRBV6-5 and TRBJ2-7; 10 nucleotides line up with TRBD1. The germline gives CDR1 MNHEY, CDR2 SVGAGI. V gave up 6 bases and J gave up 4 bases; unmatched junction bases: 6. The length of the CDR3 is 14 residues. In nucleotides, the CDR3 is TGTGCCAGCAGATCCGGGACAGGGGTATACGAGCAGTACTTC. It codes for CASRSGTGVYEQYF.

This chain connects TRBV6-5 to TRBJ1-4; perhaps TRBD1 as D (6 bases). V lost 0 bases and J 10 bases, leaving 12 bases between the germline ends. Per the germline V gene, CDR1 is MNHEY and CDR2 is SVGAGI. The CDR3 consists of 14 residues. CDR3 loop: CASSYSGGSGKLFF. CDR3 bases: TGTGCCAGCAGTTACTCAGGGGGTAGCGGAAAACTGTTTTTT.

The table lists this clone with a few counts. The gene calls are TRBV27 and TRBJ1-5, with D maybe TRBD1 (5 bases). The V and J ends lost 1 base and 2 bases respectively, with 12 bases between them. The length of the CDR3 is 16 residues. The germline V gene has CDR1 MNHEY and CDR2 SMNVEV (reference sequence). The CDR3 protein is CASSLWAGSGNQPQHF. The CDR3 nucleotides are TGTGCCAGCAGTTTATGGGCAGGGAGTGGCAATCAGCCCCAGCATTTT.

In its sample, this clone was seen a few times. The rearrangement joins TRBV30 to TRBJ1-1; 10 bases agree with TRBD1. After removal of 2 bases from V and 4 bases from J, the junction contained 1 base not matched to a gene. The germline CDR1 and CDR2 sequences are GTSNPN and SVGIG (reference sequence). The CDR3 is 13 residues long. The CDR3 bases are TGTGCCTGGAGTCGGGACAGGGGCACTGAAGCTTTCTTT. The encoded protein is CAWSRDRGTEAFF.

This clone is a singleton in its sample. The rearrangement links TRBV6-1 to TRBJ2-7, with unresolved D. Germline-derived CDR1 and CDR2 are MNHNS and SASEGT. V lost 4 bases and J 6 bases, leaving 10 bases between the germline ends. This CDR3 region has 12 residues. Here the CDR3 DNA reads TGTGCCAGCAGTGTTACGGTCCGCGAGCAGTACTTC. Protein: CASSVTVREQYF.

This clone was recorded a few times. This sequence joins TRBV5-4 and TRBJ2-7, with D possibly matching TRBD2 (5 bases). The CDR3 sequence is 14 residues long. V lost 0 bases and J lost 1, with 8 bases in between. Looked up from germline, CDR1 is SGHNT and CDR2 is YYREEE (reference sequence). The CDR3 region has the DNA TGTGCCAGCAGCTTGGAAAGAGGGTCCTACGAGCAGTACTTC. It encodes CASSLERGSYEQYF.

V usage is TRBV6-6 and J usage is TRBJ2-1; 9 bases fit TRBD1. Germline-derived CDR1 and CDR2 are MNHNY and SVGAGI (reference sequence). This CDR3 contains 14 residues. With V trimmed by 5 bases and J by 8 bases, 7 bases remained unmatched. The CDR3 here is CASSLRDRVDEQFF. In DNA form, the CDR3 reads TGTGCCAGCAGTCTCCGGGACAGGGTGGATGAGCAGTTCTTC.

The CDR3 region has the DNA TGTGCCAGCAGCTTATGGGTTGCACCTCGGGAGCAGTACTTC. It yields the protein CASSLWVAPREQYF. The gene calls are TRBV7-8 and TRBJ2-7; the D is unclear. V lost 2 bases to trimming and J lost 7 bases, with 15 bases between them. The CDR3 sequence is 14 residues long. Germline CDR1 and CDR2: SGHVS and FQNEAQ.

The rearrangement uses TRBV19 and TRBJ1-1; D not resolved. The CDR3 loop spans 16 amino acids. The germline V gene encodes CDR1 LNHDA and CDR2 SQIVND (reference sequence). With 4 bases removed from V and 3 bases from J, the gap between germline ends came to 18 bases. The CDR3 DNA is TGTGCCAGTAGTACGATTCCAAGTGGACTCGACACTGAAGCTTTCTTT. Protein product: CASSTIPSGLDTEAFF. The full variable domain, completed using reference TRBV19 and TRBJ1-1, is DGGITQSPKYLFRKEGQNVTLSCEQNLNHDAMYWYRQDPGQGLRLIYYSQIVNDFQKGDIAEGYSVSREKKESFPLTVTSAQKNPTAFYLCASSTIPSGLDTEAFFGQGTRLTVV.

This CDR3 reads CASSIAGGSGANNEQFF. CDR3 nucleotides: TGTGCCAGTAGTATAGCCGGGGGGAGCGGGGCTAACAATGAGCAGTTCTTC. The chain couples TRBV19 to TRBJ2-1; 7 nucleotides line up with TRBD2. CDR1 is LNHDA and CDR2 is SQIVND in the germline V gene (reference sequence). The length of the CDR3 is 17 residues. V trimming: 1 base; J trimming: 5 bases; junction bases outside the gene matches: 11.

V and J are TRBV5-1 and TRBJ2-7; D is possibly TRBD1 or TRBD2 (5 bases each). Trimming stripped 5 bases from V and 0 bases from J, with 12 bases between. The V gene's germline CDR1 is SGHRS and CDR2 YFSETQ. This CDR3 has 14 amino acids. CDR3 bases: TGCGCCAGCAGGAGGGACCCTTTCTCCTACGAGCAGTACTTC. Translation: CASRRDPFSYEQYF. Filled out from reference TRBV5-1 and TRBJ2-7, the complete variable domain reads KAGVTQTPRYLIKTRGQQVTLSCSPISGHRSVSWYQQTPGQGLQFLFEYFSETQRNKGNFPGRFSGRQFSNSRSEMNVSTLELGDSALYLCASRRDPFSYEQYFGPGTRLTVT.

The chain joins TRBV13 to TRBJ2-3; TRBD1 matches at 9 bases. The junction had 6 bases not matched to a gene; V was cut back by 5 bases and J by 0 bases. The CDR3 runs 16 residues. Germline lookup yields CDR1 PRHDT and CDR2 FYEKMQ (reference sequence). The CDR3, as DNA: TGTGCCAGCAGCGAAGGGACAGGGATTAGCACAGATACGCAGTATTTT. It translates to CASSEGTGISTDTQYF.

This chain links TRBV30 with TRBJ1-2; perhaps TRBD1 as D (5 bases). The CDR3 has 13 amino acids. V was shortened by 1 base and J by 5 bases, with 11 bases between the two germline ends. From germline, CDR1 is GTSNPN and CDR2 SVGIG (reference sequence). DNA for the CDR3: TGTGCCTGGAGTGGGGGAGAGGGGTATGGCTACACCTTC. Its translation is CAWSGGEGYGYTF. The full variable domain, rest sourced from reference TRBV30 and TRBJ1-2, is SQTIHQWPATLVQPVGSPLSLECTVEGTSNPNLYWYRQAAGRGLQLLFYSVGIGQISSEVPQNLSASRPQDRQFILSSKKLLLSDSGFYLCAWSGGEGYGYTFGSGTRLTVV.

This chain links TRBV5-6 with TRBJ2-2; TRBD2 might be the D (6 bases). V was trimmed by 0 bases and J by 2 bases, leaving 11 bases between them. Germline CDR1 SGHDT, CDR2 YYEEEE. The CDR3 contains 16 residues. In DNA form, the CDR3 reads TGTGCCAGCAGCTTGGGGGCGGGAATCAACACCGGGGAGCTGTTTTTT. Amino acids: CASSLGAGINTGELFF.